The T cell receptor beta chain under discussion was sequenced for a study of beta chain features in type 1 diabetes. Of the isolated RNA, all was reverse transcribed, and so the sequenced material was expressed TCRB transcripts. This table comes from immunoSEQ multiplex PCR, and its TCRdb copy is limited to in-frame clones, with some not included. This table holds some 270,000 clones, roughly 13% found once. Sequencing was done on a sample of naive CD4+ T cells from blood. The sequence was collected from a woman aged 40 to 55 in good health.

The CDR3 coding sequence is TGCGCCAGCAGCCAGCCCCGGGACAGGGGCTACGAGCAGTACTTC. Its translation is CASSQPRDRGYEQYF. This chain links TRBV4-1 with TRBJ2-7; TRBD1 matches 10 bases. Germline V gene lookup returns CDR1 MGHRA and CDR2 YSYEKL. The CDR3 spans 15 residues. J gave up 3 bases and V 3 bases, and 5 bases lay outside the gene matches.